This is a list of T cell receptor beta chains from one sample in a study of vaccination and CD4 T cells after COVID-19. Their specific antigens are unknown. TCRdb used MiXCR to reprocess the PCR reads, holding one entry per CDR3 protein. The table records 20,000 to 25,000 distinct CDR3 sequences, approximately 48% of them present only once. Here the sequenced sample was CD4+ T cells from blood, cultured in vitro, taken before SARS-CoV-2 vaccination. The receptors here all came from a human donor who received a COVID-19 vaccine. The CDR3 runs from the conserved cysteine through the conserved F or W. D genes are given only for firm matches. Expanded clones get a size class; other rows say once, few or many, or leave the size out.

V: TRBV7-2; size: NA; J: TRBJ2-7; D: NA; CDR3: CASSIAYEQYF; DNA: TGTGCCAGCAGCATCGCCTACGAGCAGTACTTC
V: TRBV6-4; size: NA; J: TRBJ1-4; D: NA; CDR3: CASSIHEGEKLFF; DNA: TGTGCCAGCAGCATTCACGAAGGAGAAAAACTGTTTTTT
V: TRBV12-3/TRBV12-4; size: few; J: TRBJ1-2; D: NA; CDR3: CASSGREGGGYTF; DNA: TGTGCCAGCAGTGGCAGGGAGGGGGGTGGCTACACCTTC
V: TRBV5-4; size: NA; J: TRBJ1-1; D: TRBD1; CDR3: CASRAGTGNPNTEAFF; DNA: TGTGCCAGCAGAGCCGGGACAGGGAATCCGAACACTGAAGCTTTCTTT
V: TRBV14; size: NA; J: TRBJ2-2; D: TRBD2; CDR3: CASSLYRLAGGPGELFF; DNA: TGTGCCAGCAGCCTCTACCGACTAGCGGGGGGGCCCGGGGAGCTGTTTTTT
V: TRBV15; size: NA; J: TRBJ2-1; D: TRBD1; CDR3: CATSSFRQGARHEQFF; DNA: TGTGCCACCAGCAGTTTCCGGCAGGGGGCTAGGCATGAGCAGTTCTTC
V: TRBV20-1; size: NA; J: TRBJ1-5; D: NA; CDR3: CSARASVGSNQPQHF; DNA: TGCAGTGCTAGGGCGTCGGTGGGCAGCAATCAGCCCCAGCATTTT
V: TRBV5-4; size: NA; J: TRBJ2-7; D: NA; CDR3: CASSSTYEQYF; DNA: TGTGCCAGCAGTTCTACCTACGAGCAGTACTTC
V: TRBV5-1; size: NA; J: TRBJ1-1; D: NA; CDR3: CASSLAEGEAFF; DNA: TGCGCCAGCAGCTTGGCCGAGGGTGAAGCTTTCTTT
V: TRBV20-1; size: few; J: TRBJ2-1; D: TRBD2; CDR3: CSARWSGGALRGEQFF; DNA: TGCAGTGCTAGATGGAGCGGGGGGGCCCTAAGGGGCGAGCAGTTCTTC
V: TRBV20-1; size: few; J: TRBJ2-3; D: NA; CDR3: CSASTLAGTDTQYF; DNA: TGCAGTGCTAGTACCTTAGCAGGCACAGATACGCAGTATTTT
V: TRBV5-1; size: once; J: TRBJ1-1; D: NA; CDR3: CASSSQGYEAFF; DNA: TGCGCCAGCAGCTCACAGGGTTATGAAGCTTTCTTT
V: TRBV10-1; size: NA; J: TRBJ1-1; D: NA; CDR3: CASSTRGEGTEAFF; DNA: TGCGCCAGCAGTACCAGGGGCGAGGGCACTGAAGCTTTCTTT
V: TRBV24-1; size: NA; J: TRBJ2-2; D: TRBD1; CDR3: CATSDSPPTGGQTGELFF; DNA: TGTGCCACCAGTGATTCCCCTCCAACAGGGGGACAAACCGGGGAGCTGTTTTTT
V: TRBV2; size: few; J: TRBJ1-2; D: NA; CDR3: CASSTGTTNYGYTF; DNA: TGTGCCAGCAGCACAGGGACAACTAACTATGGCTACACCTTC
V: TRBV6-1; size: NA; J: TRBJ2-7; D: TRBD1; CDR3: CASSESIDRAYEQYF; DNA: TGTGCCAGCAGTGAATCTATCGACAGGGCCTACGAGCAGTACTTC